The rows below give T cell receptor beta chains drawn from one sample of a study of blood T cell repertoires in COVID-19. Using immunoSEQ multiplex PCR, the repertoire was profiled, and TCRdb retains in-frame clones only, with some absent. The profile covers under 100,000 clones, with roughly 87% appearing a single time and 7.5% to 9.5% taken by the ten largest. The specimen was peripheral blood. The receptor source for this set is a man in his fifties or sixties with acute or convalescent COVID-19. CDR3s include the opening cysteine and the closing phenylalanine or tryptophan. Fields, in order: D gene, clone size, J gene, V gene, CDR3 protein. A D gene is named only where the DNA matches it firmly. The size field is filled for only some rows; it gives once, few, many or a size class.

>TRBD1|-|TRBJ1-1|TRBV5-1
CASTQTGGAVGAFF
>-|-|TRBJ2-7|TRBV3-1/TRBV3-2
CASSRTASYRVNEQYF
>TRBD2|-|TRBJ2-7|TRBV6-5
CASGRGGRFREQYF
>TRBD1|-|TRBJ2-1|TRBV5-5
CASSLLTQGGRGEQFF
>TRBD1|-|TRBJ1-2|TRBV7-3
CASSLTPGTGGGYTF
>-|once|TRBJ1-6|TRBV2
CASKGRSPLHF
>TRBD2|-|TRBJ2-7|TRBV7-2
CASSFGLVSNEQYF
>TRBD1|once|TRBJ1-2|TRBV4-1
CASSETGQGEGYTF
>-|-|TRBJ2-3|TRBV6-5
CASNTGSDDTQYF
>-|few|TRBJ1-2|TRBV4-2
CASSQEVKGWRSYGYTF
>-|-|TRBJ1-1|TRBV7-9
CASSLQAVGQAFF
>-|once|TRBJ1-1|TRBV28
CASSFGGAIVNTEAFF
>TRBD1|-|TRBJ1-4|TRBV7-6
CASSSGQGGEKLFF
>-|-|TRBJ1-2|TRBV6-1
CASSEGSSYGYTF
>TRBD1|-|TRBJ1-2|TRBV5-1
CASSLARLTGGHGYTF
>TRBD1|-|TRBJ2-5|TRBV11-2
CASSSLQGTAETQYF
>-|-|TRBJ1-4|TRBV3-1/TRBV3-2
CASSLSLEAKLFF
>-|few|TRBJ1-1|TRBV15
CATSTRTVPEAFF
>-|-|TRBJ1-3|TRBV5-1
CASSLQGDSGNTIYF
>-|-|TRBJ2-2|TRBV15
CATSRDQTTGELFF
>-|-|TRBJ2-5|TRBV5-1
CASKAERVETQYF
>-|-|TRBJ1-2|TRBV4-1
CASSQQGSYGYTF
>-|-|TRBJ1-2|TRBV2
CASSHRPGYTF
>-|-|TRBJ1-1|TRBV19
CASSLEGGTEAFF
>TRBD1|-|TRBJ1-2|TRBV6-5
CASSITGDYGYTF
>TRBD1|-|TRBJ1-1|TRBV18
CASSEQGAEMNTEAFF
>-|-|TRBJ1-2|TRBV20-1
CSAIQGLGYTF
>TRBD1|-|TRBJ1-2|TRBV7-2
CASRTGGANGYTF
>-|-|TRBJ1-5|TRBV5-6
CASSLLASNQPQHF
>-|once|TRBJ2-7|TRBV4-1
CASSSAAGLSYEQYF
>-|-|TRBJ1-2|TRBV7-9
CASSPGGQHYGYTF
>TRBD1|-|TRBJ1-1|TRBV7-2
CASSLGGQGEAFF
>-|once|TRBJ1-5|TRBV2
CAGGQHGDQPQHF
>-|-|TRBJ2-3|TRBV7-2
CASSYSPSADTQYF